The TCR beta chain under discussion was sequenced for a study of T-cell memory formation after mild COVID-19. Study-level information: Most TCR clusters belonged to a single donor.

Broader study findings: In pre-infection memory, a portion of responding clones appeared, which suggested that cross-reactive memory joined.

As to this clonotype: Antigen unknown.

The CDR3 contains 15 residues. In germline, CDR1 is MNHEY, CDR2 SMNVEV (reference sequence). J lost 4 bases, V lost 2 bases, and 2 bases had no gene match. TCRdb reanalysed the 5' RACE reads using MiXCR and keeps one entry per CDR3 protein. The sample shows roughly 170,000 distinct CDR3 sequences, around 21% of them seen only once. The receptor was derived from an adult woman who had mild COVID-19 (a few samples of this study predate the infection). Cell type and time point are not known. The chain joins TRBV27 to TRBJ2-3, with TRBD1 matching 11 bases. Sequencing was performed on PBMCs or a T cell subset sorted from them (not recorded which). As DNA, the CDR3 is TGTGCCAGCAGTTTAGGGACAGGGGGTCCAGATACGCAGTATTTT. This codes for CASSLGTGGPDTQYF.